This TCR beta chain emerged from a study of T-cell memory formation after mild COVID-19. Each CDR3 protein is one row after TCRdb ran MiXCR on the 5' RACE reads. Among more than 350,000 distinct CDR3 sequences, around a fifth were seen once, and the ten largest hold roughly an eighth. The source of this sequence is an adult woman who had mild COVID-19 (a few samples of this study predate the infection). Cell type and time point are not known. Specimen: PBMCs or a T cell subset sorted from them (not recorded which).

The CDR3 here is CASSPYSGGAEETQYF. DNA for the CDR3: TGTGCCAGCAGCCCATATAGCGGGGGGGCCGAGGAGACCCAGTACTTC. V is TRBV6-6 and J is TRBJ2-5; 11 bases match TRBD2. This CDR3 is 16 amino acids long. Trimming removed 6 bases from V and 5 bases from J; junction bases left unmatched: 11. Germline-derived CDR1 and CDR2 are MNHNY and SVGAGI (reference sequence).